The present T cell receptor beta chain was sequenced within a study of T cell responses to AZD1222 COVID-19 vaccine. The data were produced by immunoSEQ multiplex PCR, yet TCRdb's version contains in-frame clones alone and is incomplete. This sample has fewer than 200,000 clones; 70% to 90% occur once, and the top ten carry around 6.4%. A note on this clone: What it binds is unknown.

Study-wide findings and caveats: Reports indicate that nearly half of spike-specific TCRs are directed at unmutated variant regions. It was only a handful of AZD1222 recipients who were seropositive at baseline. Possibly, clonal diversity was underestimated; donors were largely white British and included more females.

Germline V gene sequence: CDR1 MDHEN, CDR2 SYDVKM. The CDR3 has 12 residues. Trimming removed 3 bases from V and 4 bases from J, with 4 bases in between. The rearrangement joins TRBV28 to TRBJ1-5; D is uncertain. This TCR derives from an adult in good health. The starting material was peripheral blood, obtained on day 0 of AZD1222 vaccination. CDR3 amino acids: CASSFLNQPQHF. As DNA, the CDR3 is TGTGCCAGCAGTTTCCTTAATCAGCCCCAGCATTTT.